This T cell receptor (beta chain) was documented in a study of CD4 T cells in relation to SARS-CoV-2 and coronaviruses. On the study more broadly: TCR beta CDR3s were sequenced after approximately ten-day antigen culture of PBMCs. The restricting HLA molecule for shared crossreactive spike epitopes was mapped. Findings and caveats of the study: Pre-pandemic and post-infection samples never came from the same donor.

TCRdb keeps only in-frame clones here, not all; method: immunoSEQ multiplex PCR. Among about 23,000 clones listed, less than 75% were seen once. Between the trimmed V and J ends, which lost 3 bases and 2 bases, there was a span of 16 bases. Germline lookup yields CDR1 LGHDT and CDR2 YNNKEL (reference sequence). CDR3 length: 17 residues. Before the COVID-19 pandemic, during about 2011-2019, CD4+ T cells were taken from unexposed donors. After around nine days of culture, CD4+ T cells were isolated. Testing used SARS-CoV-2 S/N and four cold-coronavirus spikes on unexposed-donor CD4+ T cells, cells permitting. Comment on this clone: Its antigen is not known.

This chain links TRBV3-1 (or the pseudogene TRBV3-2) with TRBJ1-4; D is unresolved. Sequenced sample: CD4+ T cells from PBMCs, cultured in vitro. The sequence was collected from a human donor in good health. The CDR3 DNA is TGTGCCAGCAGCCAGGCCCAACCGGGGTATACTAATGAAAAACTGTTTTTT. Residues: CASSQAQPGYTNEKLFF.